This T cell receptor beta chain was sequenced during a study of low-dose radiotherapy and immunotherapy resistance in tumors. Study information: Each fraction for Cohort 1 was 0.5 Gy, given every 2 weeks, and the total came to 6.5 Gy. First-strand cDNA relied on TRAV- and TRBV-specific primers spanning alpha and beta chains.

This clonotype appeared many times. Germline V gives CDR1 SQVTM, CDR2 ANQGSEA. The CDR3 sequence is 13 residues long. Germline trimming cut 7 bases from V and 2 bases from J; bases unmatched to any gene: 4. Specified time point: before trial treatment. Low-dose radiotherapy and low-dose cyclophosphamide, together with aspirin, ipilimumab and nivolumab, were given to donors. TCRs were put through approximately 21 PCR cycles of amplification with Phusion. A constant-region primer and the V-primer adapter served as the primer pair. In vitro transcription served to amplify the mRNA that had been isolated. TCRdb reanalysed the reads using MiXCR and keeps one entry per CDR3 protein. The table shows tens of thousands of distinct CDR3 sequences, with roughly 12% occurring only once.

The V gene is TRBV29-1, the J gene TRBJ2-7, with 11 bases matching TRBD1. The sequenced sample was PBMCs, obtained before treatment. The TCR originated in a female donor with ovarian cancer. The CDR3 sequence is CSAAGQGAYEQYF. CDR3 bases: TGCAGCGCTGCGGGACAGGGGGCCTACGAGCAGTACTTC.